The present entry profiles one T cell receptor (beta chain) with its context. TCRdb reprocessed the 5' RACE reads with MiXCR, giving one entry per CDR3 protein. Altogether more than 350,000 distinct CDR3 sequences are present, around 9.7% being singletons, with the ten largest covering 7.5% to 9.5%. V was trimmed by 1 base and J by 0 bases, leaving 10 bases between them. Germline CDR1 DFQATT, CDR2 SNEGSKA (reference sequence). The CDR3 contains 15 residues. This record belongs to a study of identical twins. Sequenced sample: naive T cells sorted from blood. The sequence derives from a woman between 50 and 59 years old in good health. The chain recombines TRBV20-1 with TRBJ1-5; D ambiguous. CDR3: CSARVTEDSNQPQHF. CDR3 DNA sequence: TGCAGTGCTAGAGTAACAGAGGATAGCAATCAGCCCCAGCATTTT.